These 20 T cell receptor beta chains were all obtained from the same sample, sequenced in a study of blood T cell repertoires in COVID-19. Method: immunoSEQ multiplex PCR; TCRdb's copy keeps in-frame clones and lacks some. The sample gives roughly 130,000 clones, about 80% of which show up once; roughly 10% is in the top ten. Material for sequencing was peripheral blood. Source of these receptors: a man aged 35 to 55 with active or convalescent COVID-19.

This clone appeared a single time. This chain uses TRBV5-1 with TRBJ2-3; possible D gene TRBD2, 8 bases. The V gene lost 2 bases and the J gene lost 10 bases, with 17 bases spanning the gap. CDR1 is SGHRS and CDR2 is YFSETQ in the germline V gene. The CDR3 covers 14 residues. This CDR3 is CASSLAGLDRAQYF. For the CDR3, the DNA is TGCGCCAGCAGCTTAGCGGGACTAGACAGGGCGCAGTATTTT.

The chain couples TRBV6-2 or TRBV6-3 to TRBJ2-7; 10 bases map to TRBD2. Germline V gene data show CDR1 as MNHEY and CDR2 as SVGEGT. This CDR3 has 17 residues. V trimming: 6 bases; J trimming: 5 bases; junction bases outside the gene matches: 16. The CDR3 is CASSPLAGAPFPHEQYF. The CDR3 bases are TGTGCCAGCAGCCCTCTAGCGGGGGCCCCCTTCCCCCACGAGCAGTACTTC.

This clone appeared once. The CDR3, as DNA: TGTGCCAGCAGAGACACAGGGAACACACAGACCCAGTACTTC. Its translation is CASRDTGNTQTQYF. This chain uses TRBV7-6 with TRBJ2-5, with a tentative D call TRBD1 (6 bases). This CDR3 comprises 14 residues. V was pared by 6 bases and J by 6 bases, with 17 bases between. CDR1 is SGHVS and CDR2 is FNYEAQ in the germline V gene.

This clone has only a few counts. This chain links TRBV19 with TRBJ1-1; no clear D. The V gene's germline CDR1 is LNHDA and CDR2 SQIVND (reference sequence). The CDR3 extends over 13 amino acids. V lost 4 bases and J lost 6, with 12 bases in between. The CDR3 is CASSRTVVPEAFF. The DNA of the CDR3 is TGTGCCAGTAGTAGAACAGTGGTCCCTGAAGCTTTCTTT.

CDR3 loop: CASGLGVMDINEKLFF. CDR3 bases: TGTGCTAGTGGTTTAGGTGTTATGGACATTAATGAAAAACTGTTTTTT. The genes are TRBV12-5 and TRBJ1-4, with a tentative D call TRBD1 (5 bases). This CDR3 has 16 residues. Germline V lookup: CDR1 LGHNT, CDR2 FRNRAP. Trimming shortened V by 3 bases and J by 4 bases, and 15 bases separated the two germline ends.

The chain joins TRBV12-5 to TRBJ2-2, with D unresolved. The CDR3 consists of 15 residues. Trimming removed 9 bases at V and 1 base at J, with 15 bases between. Per the germline V gene, CDR1 is LGHNT and CDR2 is FRNRAP. The chain's CDR3 is CASLLSRKNTGELFF. The CDR3 DNA follows: TGTGCTAGCTTATTGTCTAGGAAGAACACCGGGGAGCTGTTTTTT.

The genes are TRBV6-6 and TRBJ1-3, with D maybe TRBD1 (6 bases). V was pared by 6 bases and J by 2 bases, with 14 bases between. Germline-derived CDR1 and CDR2 are MNHNY and SVGAGI (reference sequence). The CDR3 totals 15 residues. CDR3 sequence (DNA): TGTGCCAGCAGCCCCGGGACACCACCTGGAAACACCATATATTTT. Its translation is CASSPGTPPGNTIYF.

The chain recombines TRBV27 with TRBJ1-5; possible D gene TRBD1, 5 bases. Germline CDR1 and CDR2: MNHEY and SMNVEV (reference sequence). V lost 6 bases and J lost 3, with 9 bases in between. This CDR3 is 13 amino acids long. The CDR3 sequence: CASSRAYNQPQHF. As DNA, the CDR3 is TGTGCCAGCAGCAGGGCCTACAATCAGCCCCAGCATTTT.

The chain couples TRBV21-1 to TRBJ2-7; the table's D call, TRBD2, was not checked against the DNA. TRBV21-1 is annotated as a pseudogene. The CDR3 has 18 amino acids. CDR3 protein: CASRIGLAGANSSYEQYF. The CDR3 DNA follows: TGTGCCAGCAGAATTGGACTAGCGGGGGCCAATAGCTCCTACGAGCAGTACTTC.

The chain links TRBV2 to TRBJ2-7; 8 nucleotides line up with TRBD1. CDR3 size: 13 residues. Unmatched junction bases numbered 10, after V lost 7 bases and J lost 8 bases. Germline CDR1 and CDR2: SNHLY and FYNNEI. The CDR3, as DNA: TGTGCCAGCAACGGACAGGGCTTTTACCAGCAGTACTTC. Translating gives CASNGQGFYQQYF.

The J gene is TRBJ1-1, the V gene TRBV11-1; a possible D gene is TRBD1 (5 bases). V was cut by 0 bases and J by 10 bases, with 12 bases left in between. CDR1 and CDR2 (germline): SGHAT, FQDESV (reference sequence). The CDR3 has 13 residues. DNA of the CDR3: TGTGCCAGCAGCTTAGCGCAGGGCCTCGGAGCTTTCTTT. Its protein product is CASSLAQGLGAFF.

This chain uses TRBV3-1 (or the pseudogene TRBV3-2) with TRBJ2-2; 8 bases are shared with TRBD2. The V segment lost 1 base and the J segment 4 bases; nucleotides outside the gene matches: 5. Germline-derived CDR1 and CDR2 are LGHDT and YNNKEL (reference sequence). The CDR3 runs 16 residues. In DNA, the CDR3 is TGTGCCAGCAGCCAAGTCCGGGGGGGTTTCACCGGGGAGCTGTTTTTT. Translated, it gives CASSQVRGGFTGELFF.

The chain combines TRBV11-2 with TRBJ2-1, with D tentatively TRBD2 (5 bases). This CDR3 comprises 13 residues. Per the germline V gene, CDR1 is SGHAT and CDR2 is FQNNGV. V gave up 1 base and J gave up 10 bases, with 11 bases separating them. The CDR3 region is CASSLGGINEQFF. The CDR3 bases are TGTGCCAGCAGCTTAGGAGGGATCAACGAGCAGTTCTTC.

The V and J genes are TRBV6-2 or TRBV6-3 and TRBJ2-5; 8 bases map to TRBD2. The CDR3 covers 16 residues. Germline CDR1 MNHEY, CDR2 SVGEGT. The V and J ends lost 1 base and 1 base, in that order; junction bases with no gene match: 5. The CDR3 nucleotides read TGTGCCAGCAGTTACTGGCTAGCGGGTACCCAAGAGACCCAGTACTTC. Translating it yields CASSYWLAGTQETQYF.

This clone came up once. This chain connects TRBV5-6 to TRBJ2-4, with a tentative D call TRBD2 (6 bases). Germline values: CDR1 SGHDT, CDR2 YYEEEE. This CDR3 has 15 amino acids. V gave up 2 bases and J gave up 1 base, with 10 bases separating them. CDR3 nucleotide sequence: TGTGCCAGCAGCTTCGGGAGTACTGCCAAAAACATTCAGTACTTC. This translates into CASSFGSTAKNIQYF.

The rearrangement links TRBV6-1 to TRBJ1-1; D is perhaps TRBD1 (6 bases). The CDR3 runs 14 residues. Deletions cut 3 bases from V and 1 base from J, with 9 bases between. CDR1 is MNHNS, CDR2 SASEGT, per germline. The CDR3 nucleotides read TGTGCCAGCAGTGATCAGACAGGGAACACTGAAGCTTTCTTT. This sequence encodes CASSDQTGNTEAFF.

This chain links TRBV27 with TRBJ2-1; D uncertain. Germline CDR1 and CDR2: MNHEY and SMNVEV (reference sequence). This CDR3 is built from 11 residues. Trimming took 5 bases from V and 6 from J, leaving 5 bases between them. The CDR3 coding sequence is TGTGCCAGCAGTATCTTCAATGAGCAGTTCTTC. Its translation is CASSIFNEQFF.

This clone was seen a single time. The V and J genes are TRBV28 and TRBJ2-1; TRBD1 is a possible D gene (5 bases). The CDR3 sequence is 15 residues long. The germline V and J ends were trimmed by 6 bases and 0 bases, with 12 bases remaining between them. CDR1 and CDR2 (germline): MDHEN, SYDVKM. The CDR3, as DNA: TGTGCCAGCAGCTCCCACAGGAGCTCCTACAATGAGCAGTTCTTC. Translating gives CASSSHRSSYNEQFF.

This clone has a single count. The CDR3 DNA follows: TGTGCCAGCAGCTTAGATTTTAATTCCGGGGAGCTGTTTTTT. Protein product: CASSLDFNSGELFF. J is TRBJ2-2 and V is TRBV11-2, with no clear D. This CDR3 comprises 14 residues. Trimming took 0 bases from V and 6 from J, leaving 8 bases between them. Germline V gives CDR1 SGHAT, CDR2 FQNNGV.

V usage is TRBV23-1 and J usage is TRBJ1-2, with 7 bases aligning to TRBD1. TRBV23-1 carries the ORF label, with uncertain function. CDR3 length equals 12 residues. V dropped 7 bases and J dropped 6; count of bases not matched to a gene: 5. The CDR3 sequence is CASTRQGNGYTF. The CDR3 nucleotides are TGCGCCAGCACCCGACAGGGAAATGGCTACACCTTC.